Following are 13 T cell receptor beta chains from one sample sequenced in a study of T cell responses to AZD1222 COVID-19 vaccine. Using immunoSEQ multiplex PCR, the repertoire was profiled, and TCRdb retains in-frame clones only, with some absent. The sample lists under 200,000 clones; 91% were seen once. The starting material was peripheral blood, obtained on day 0 of AZD1222 vaccination. All receptors derive from an adult in good health.

This clone has only one observation. The gene calls are TRBV4-1 and TRBJ2-2; 11 bases line up with TRBD1. The length of the CDR3 is 15 residues. Germline V gene sequence: CDR1 MGHRA, CDR2 YSYEKL. After removal of 7 bases from V and 7 bases from J, the junction contained 8 bases not matched to a gene. This chain's CDR3 is CASNSDRGRVGELFF. The CDR3 coding sequence is TGCGCCAGCAACTCGGACAGGGGGCGGGTCGGGGAGCTGTTTTTT.

In nucleotides, the CDR3 is TGTGCCAGCAGCCGGACGAGCTCTGGAAACACCATATATTTT. Its protein product is CASSRTSSGNTIYF. This chain connects TRBV5-4 to TRBJ1-3; D uncertain. V was trimmed by 4 bases and J by 0 bases, leaving 8 bases between them. This CDR3 is 14 amino acids long. Germline assignment: CDR1 SGHNT and CDR2 YYREEE (reference sequence).

The genes are TRBV19 and TRBJ1-4; TRBD1 is a possible D gene (5 bases). The germline V and J ends were trimmed by 9 bases and 5 bases, with 16 bases remaining between them. Per the germline V gene, CDR1 is LNHDA and CDR2 is SQIVND (reference sequence). The CDR3 consists of 14 residues. The CDR3 sequence is CASRERAGNEKLFF. The CDR3, as DNA: TGTGCCAGCCGAGAAAGGGCAGGGAATGAAAAACTGTTTTTT.

This chain uses TRBV27 with TRBJ2-7; the D gene is possibly TRBD1 (5 bases). The germline CDR1 and CDR2 sequences are MNHEY and SMNVEV (reference sequence). The CDR3 is 13 residues long. V was cut by 7 bases and J by 0 bases, with 10 bases left in between. The CDR3 bases are TGTGCCAGCATGGGCAGGGACTCCTACGAGCAGTACTTC. This translates into CASMGRDSYEQYF.

This clone was seen a single time. V and J are TRBV7-2 and TRBJ2-5, with TRBD2 matching over 16 bases. This CDR3 is built from 16 residues. Germline assignment: CDR1 SGHTA and CDR2 FQGNSA. The V and J ends lost 6 bases and 3 bases, in that order; junction bases with no gene match: 4. CDR3 sequence reads: CASRRGTSGGEETQYF. The CDR3 coding sequence is TGTGCCAGCAGGCGAGGGACTAGCGGGGGGGAAGAGACCCAGTACTTC.

The chain employs TRBV10-1 and TRBJ1-2; D remains unclear. This CDR3 is built from 15 residues. Germline V lookup: CDR1 WNHNN, CDR2 SYGVQD (reference sequence). V was clipped by 4 bases and J by 4 bases, with 16 bases between them. CDR3 region: CASSGEIHGLYGYTF. In DNA, the CDR3 is TGCGCCAGCAGTGGGGAGATACACGGACTCTATGGCTACACCTTC.

The sample holds a few counts of this clone. V usage is TRBV28 and J usage is TRBJ2-7; unclear D gene. V lost 5 bases and J 5 bases, leaving 19 bases between the germline ends. CDR3 length equals 15 residues. Germline loops: CDR1 MDHEN, CDR2 SYDVKM. The CDR3 is CASSPFSGTGHEQYF. CDR3 nucleotides: TGTGCCAGCAGTCCTTTTTCCGGTACGGGCCACGAGCAGTACTTC.

This clone was counted a single time. V is TRBV19 and J is TRBJ1-2, with D unresolved. The CDR3 has 14 amino acids. V shed 3 bases and J shed 8 bases, with 16 bases lying between them. Germline CDR1 LNHDA, CDR2 SQIVND (reference sequence). CDR3 loop: CASSIIYDWQGYTF. In DNA, the CDR3 is TGTGCCAGTAGTATTATCTATGATTGGCAGGGCTACACCTTC.

In DNA form, the CDR3 reads TGCAGCGTTGAGAGGGTGGGGCAGCCCTATGGCTACACCTTC. Amino acid sequence: CSVERVGQPYGYTF. The rearrangement uses TRBV29-1 and TRBJ1-2; D is possibly TRBD1 (5 bases). This CDR3 comprises 14 residues. Trimming pared 3 bases from V and 4 bases from J, leaving 15 bases between. Germline V gene lookup returns CDR1 SQVTM and CDR2 ANQGSEA.

V and J are TRBV6-2 or TRBV6-3 and TRBJ2-1, with TRBD2 identical over 12 bases. After removal of 2 bases from V and 2 bases from J, the junction contained 13 bases not matched to a gene. There are 20 residues in the CDR3. Germline CDR1 MNHEY, CDR2 SVGEGT. The CDR3 DNA sequence: TGTGCCAGCAGTTACCCGGACCTGACTAGCGGGAGTCGAACCTACAATGAGCAGTTCTTC. This translates into CASSYPDLTSGSRTYNEQFF.

The J gene is TRBJ2-5, the V gene TRBV12-5, with unresolved D. V lost 2 bases and J lost 4, with 14 bases in between. CDR1 and CDR2 from the germline V gene are LGHNT and FRNRAP. This CDR3 is built from 15 residues. This chain's CDR3 is CASGLPRPPGETQYF. The DNA for the CDR3 is TGTGCTAGTGGTTTGCCTAGGCCGCCGGGAGAGACCCAGTACTTC.

The chain couples TRBV9 to TRBJ2-7; 7 positions agree with TRBD2. J gave up 1 base and V 4 bases, and 8 bases lay outside the gene matches. Germline CDR1 and CDR2: SGDLS and YYNGEE. This CDR3 region has 15 residues. The CDR3 nucleotides read TGTGCCAGCAGCAAAGGGACTACCCTTTCCTACGAGCAGTACTTC. Its translation: CASSKGTTLSYEQYF.

Only a few counts were recorded for this clone. The chain links TRBV30 to TRBJ1-1; D is possibly TRBD1 (5 bases). The CDR3 covers 12 residues. CDR1 and CDR2 from the germline V gene are GTSNPN and SVGIG (reference sequence). Trimming pared 3 bases from V and 1 base from J, leaving 6 bases between. CDR3 DNA: TGTGCCTGGAGGGGACCGAACACTGAAGCTTTCTTT. It is translated as CAWRGPNTEAFF.